The 27 T cell receptor beta chains below come from one sample, sequenced in a study of shared clonotypes between healthy human individuals. The repertoire was sequenced with immunoSEQ multiplex PCR; TCRdb's copy has only in-frame clones and lacks some. The sample has about 2.4 million clones, just over 90% seen once. Sequencing input: naive CD4+ T cells sorted from blood. Subset specified: CD45RA+ positively selected. Receptors were obtained from a man aged 18 to 30 in good health.

The chain couples TRBV10-3 to TRBJ1-6, with 8 bases that match TRBD1. Germline V gives CDR1 ENHRY, CDR2 SYGVKD. Unmatched junction bases numbered 9, after V lost 10 bases and J lost 10 bases. CDR3 length: 13 residues. CDR3 nucleotide sequence: TGTGCCACCGGACAGGGATTAGAATCACCCCTCCACTTT. Its protein product is CATGQGLESPLHF.

The rearrangement joins TRBV19 to TRBJ1-2, with D unresolved. The CDR3 is made up of 13 amino acids. From germline, CDR1 is LNHDA and CDR2 SQIVND (reference sequence). V was clipped by 3 bases and J by 2 bases, with 7 bases between them. CDR3 protein: CASSITPNYGYTF. The CDR3 nucleotides read TGTGCCAGTAGTATCACACCGAACTATGGCTACACCTTC. Full variable domain (remainder filled in from reference TRBV19 and TRBJ1-2): DGGITQSPKYLFRKEGQNVTLSCEQNLNHDAMYWYRQDPGQGLRLIYYSQIVNDFQKGDIAEGYSVSREKKESFPLTVTSAQKNPTAFYLCASSITPNYGYTFGSGTRLTVV.

The chain recombines TRBV14 with TRBJ1-6, with D possibly being TRBD1 (6 bases). The CDR3 contains 18 residues. The V gene lost 1 base and the J gene lost 7 bases, with 20 bases spanning the gap. Per germline, CDR1 SGHDN and CDR2 FVKESK. This CDR3 reads CASSQGPRRGPKNSPLHF. Here the CDR3 DNA reads TGTGCCAGCAGCCAAGGGCCTCGGCGGGGGCCGAAAAATTCACCCCTCCACTTT.

As to this clone: A junction boundary mismatches the germline segment, possibly from a read error. The chain links TRBV7-7 to TRBJ2-1, with D perhaps TRBD1 (6 bases). The germline V gene has CDR1 SSHAT and CDR2 FNYEAQ (reference sequence). The CDR3 sequence is 13 residues long. The CDR3 region has the DNA TGTGCTAGCAGCCCGGACAGCTTTAATGAGCAGTTCTTC. Protein: CASSPDSFNEQFF.

This rearrangement joins TRBV19 to TRBJ1-6; possible D gene TRBD1, 6 bases. The germline V gene has CDR1 LNHDA and CDR2 SQIVND (reference sequence). V shed 0 bases and J shed 3 bases, with 15 bases lying between them. The CDR3 length is 18 residues. CDR3 protein: CASSIDSVRGIYNSPLHF. CDR3 nucleotide sequence: TGTGCCAGTAGTATAGATTCCGTCAGGGGTATCTATAATTCACCCCTCCACTTT.

The chain employs TRBV6-6 and TRBJ2-1; a weak D match, TRBD2 (5 bases). There are 13 residues in the CDR3. V was cut by 7 bases and J by 0 bases, with 7 bases left in between. Germline-derived CDR1 and CDR2 are MNHNY and SVGAGI (reference sequence). The CDR3 sequence: CASTGLSYNEQFF. For the CDR3, the DNA is TGTGCCAGCACCGGACTCTCCTACAATGAGCAGTTCTTC.

The genes are TRBV5-8 and TRBJ2-3, with D possibly being TRBD1 or TRBD2 (5 bases each). The V gene's germline CDR1 is SGHTS and CDR2 YDEGEE. V dropped 4 bases and J dropped 2 bases, with 11 bases sitting between them. The length of the CDR3 is 14 residues. The CDR3 DNA follows: TGTGCCAGCAGCCTGGGGGTCAACACAGATACGCAGTATTTT. It is translated as CASSLGVNTDTQYF.

A single count supports this clone. V usage is TRBV5-1 and J usage is TRBJ1-3; D gene uncertain. From germline, CDR1 is SGHRS and CDR2 YFSETQ. This CDR3 has 15 amino acids. V lost 1 base and J 0 bases, leaving 8 bases between the germline ends. The CDR3 sequence: CASSLRGASGNTIYF. As DNA, the CDR3 is TGCGCCAGCAGCTTGCGGGGTGCCTCTGGAAACACCATATATTTT.

The genes are TRBV5-4 and TRBJ1-6; a weak D match, TRBD1 (6 bases). Germline-derived CDR1 and CDR2 are SGHNT and YYREEE (reference sequence). The V and J ends lost 2 bases and 7 bases respectively, with 13 bases between them. CDR3 length: 15 amino acids. CDR3 sequence reads: CASSFRRRGNSPLHF. CDR3 DNA: TGTGCCAGCAGCTTCCGGCGCAGGGGAAATTCACCCCTCCACTTT.

The CDR3 nucleotides read TGTGCCAGCTCACCCGACCTGTCACCCCTCCACTTT. This gives the protein CASSPDLSPLHF. This chain connects TRBV18 to TRBJ1-6; no reliable D call. This CDR3 contains 12 residues. From germline, CDR1 is KGHSH and CDR2 LQKENI. V was cut by 3 bases and J by 10 bases, with 7 bases left in between.

The chain carries TRBV30 and TRBJ1-4; no reliable D call. Germline V CDR1 and CDR2: GTSNPN, SVGIG (reference sequence). V dropped 7 bases and J dropped 8 bases, with 17 bases sitting between them. CDR3 length: 13 residues. CDR3 bases: TGTGCCTTTAGCCCCCCCGTCGGGGAAAAACTGTTTTTT. This sequence encodes CAFSPPVGEKLFF.

CDR3 sequence (DNA): TGCGCCAGCAGCCAAGCGACAATAGGGATACCCGGCACTGAAGCTTTCTTT. Translation gives CASSQATIGIPGTEAFF. This chain joins TRBV4-3 and TRBJ1-1; D not certain. V was shortened by 1 base and J by 4 bases, with 19 bases between the two germline ends. The germline gives CDR1 LGHNA, CDR2 YSLEER. This CDR3 is built from 17 residues.

The CDR3 sequence: CSHFRGQETQYF. The CDR3 coding sequence is TGCAGCCACTTCAGGGGGCAAGAGACCCAGTACTTC. The chain links TRBV29-1 to TRBJ2-5, with TRBD1 matching over 7 bases. This CDR3 has 12 residues. V lost 8 bases, J lost 2 bases, and 5 bases stayed unmatched. Germline CDR1 SQVTM, CDR2 ANQGSEA.

The rearrangement links TRBV6-5 to TRBJ2-1; D gene unclear. CDR3 length: 13 residues. Trimming left V 6 bases short and J 8 bases short, with 14 bases between. Per the germline V gene, CDR1 is MNHEY and CDR2 is SVGAGI. The CDR3, as DNA: TGTGCCAGCAGAGCTCTTAATCTCGATGAGCAGTTCTTC. Translation: CASRALNLDEQFF.

The gene calls are TRBV14 and TRBJ2-5, with D perhaps matching TRBD1 (5 bases). This CDR3 has 16 amino acids. V was shortened by 3 bases and J by 0 bases, with 14 bases between the two germline ends. Germline CDR1 and CDR2: SGHDN and FVKESK. The CDR3 nucleotides read TGTGCCAGCAGCCACCCCGGAAAGGGGAACCAAGAGACCCAGTACTTC. Translation gives CASSHPGKGNQETQYF.

This chain joins TRBV18 and TRBJ1-3; D possibly corresponds to TRBD1 (6 bases). CDR1 and CDR2 (germline): KGHSH, LQKENI. This CDR3 comprises 16 residues. The ends were cut back, 3 bases at V and 4 bases at J, with 16 bases in the middle. The CDR3 DNA is TGTGCCAGCTCACCGTCACAGGGACTGGGAGGAAACACCATATATTTT. This encodes CASSPSQGLGGNTIYF.

The CDR3: CASSRGRSPNEKLFF. Written as DNA, the CDR3 is TGTGCCAGCAGCCGTGGCCGCTCCCCAAATGAAAAACTGTTTTTT. The V call is TRBV11-2, the J call TRBJ1-4, with D unclear. The CDR3 has 15 amino acids. Per the germline V gene, CDR1 is SGHAT and CDR2 is FQNNGV. V lost 5 bases to trimming and J lost 5 bases, with 15 bases between them.

The rearrangement uses TRBV25-1 and TRBJ2-3; D possibly corresponds to TRBD2 (6 bases). V was shortened by 6 bases and J by 0 bases, with 10 bases between the two germline ends. Germline V gene sequence: CDR1 MGHDK, CDR2 SYGVNS. This CDR3 is 14 amino acids long. The CDR3 DNA sequence: TGTGCCAGCAGACCTAGCGTTAGCACAGATACGCAGTATTTT. Translation: CASRPSVSTDTQYF.

The rearrangement joins TRBV5-1 to TRBJ2-7; D not resolved. Germline V CDR1 and CDR2: SGHRS, YFSETQ. V was pared by 0 bases and J by 2 bases, with 9 bases between. The CDR3 spans 14 residues. The CDR3 spells CASSLDVQTYEQYF. As DNA, the CDR3 is TGCGCCAGCAGCTTGGATGTGCAGACCTACGAGCAGTACTTC.

The genes are TRBV9 and TRBJ1-3; no firm D call. The CDR3 extends over 16 amino acids. Germline CDR1 and CDR2: SGDLS and YYNGEE. Deletions cut 1 base from V and 0 bases from J, with 11 bases between. Here the CDR3 reads CASSVSAEASGNTIYF. The CDR3 region has the DNA TGTGCCAGCAGCGTATCAGCAGAAGCCTCTGGAAACACCATATATTTT.

The V call is TRBV11-2, the J call TRBJ2-7; the match to TRBD2 covers 11 bases. V gave up 2 bases and J gave up 0 bases; unmatched junction bases: 3. There are 16 residues in the CDR3. Germline V gives CDR1 SGHAT, CDR2 FQNNGV. This chain's CDR3 is CASSLRSGRDSYEQYF. Written as DNA, the CDR3 is TGTGCCAGCAGCTTACGTAGCGGGAGGGACTCCTACGAGCAGTACTTC.

The genes are TRBV27 and TRBJ1-4; 9 bases fit TRBD1. Trimming removed 6 bases from V and 7 bases from J; junction bases left unmatched: 3. Germline CDR1 and CDR2: MNHEY and SMNVEV (reference sequence). CDR3 length: 13 residues. The CDR3 DNA is TGTGCCAGCAGGACAGGGGGGAGTGAAAAACTGTTTTTT. It translates to CASRTGGSEKLFF.

About this clone itself: Germline and junction disagree at one end, which may indicate a read error. The genes are TRBV19 and TRBJ2-2; 10 bases map to TRBD1. CDR3 length: 13 amino acids. Germline V gives CDR1 LNHDA, CDR2 SQIVND (reference sequence). The CDR3 coding sequence is TGTGCCGGTAGACAGGGGGCGAGCGGGGAGCTGTTTTTT. This gives the protein CAGRQGASGELFF.

This sequence joins TRBV30 and TRBJ2-3; 11 nucleotides align to TRBD2. V lost 3 bases and J lost 14; bases outside the gene matches: 10. The CDR3 is made up of 13 amino acids. Germline CDR1 reads GTSNPN; CDR2 reads SVGIG (reference sequence). The CDR3 DNA follows: TGTGCCTGGAGCACTACTAGCGGGAGTACTCTGTATTTT. The encoded protein is CAWSTTSGSTLYF.

The chain couples TRBV7-9 to TRBJ1-5; TRBD1 matches 8 bases. The germline V gene has CDR1 SEHNR and CDR2 FQNEAQ (reference sequence). CDR3 length: 14 amino acids. The junction had 6 bases not matched to a gene; V was cut back by 5 bases and J by 6 bases. The CDR3 DNA follows: TGTGCCAGCAGCCAACAGGGGGAGGGTCAGCCCCAGCATTTT. The encoded protein is CASSQQGEGQPQHF.

The J gene is TRBJ1-2, the V gene TRBV2; D perhaps matches TRBD1 (5 bases). The length of the CDR3 is 13 residues. CDR1 is SNHLY and CDR2 is FYNNEI in the germline V gene. V lost 8 bases, J lost 4 bases, and 14 bases lay in between. The CDR3 spells CASCPGLSYGYTF. The CDR3 coding sequence is TGTGCCAGCTGCCCGGGACTGAGCTATGGCTACACCTTC.

This rearrangement joins TRBV5-4 to TRBJ2-1; D gene unclear. The CDR3 runs to 12 residues. Germline-derived CDR1 and CDR2 are SGHNT and YYREEE (reference sequence). The V end was cut by 4 bases, the J end by 7 bases, with 9 bases between. The CDR3: CASSEQLNEQFF. The CDR3 DNA sequence: TGTGCCAGCAGCGAGCAGCTAAATGAGCAGTTCTTC.